This TCR beta chain was recovered during a study of molecular identifiers for immune sequencing clone quantification. TCRdb redid the calling of the PCR reads with MiXCR, one entry per CDR3 protein. This repertoire shows roughly 65,000 distinct CDR3 sequences, less than 20% found once; its top ten account for roughly 1.5%. Libraries of naive CD8 cells were prepared from roughly 18,000 to 920,000 sorted cells using 10%, 30% or 50% RNA. The clonotype was recovered from a human donor in good health. Some libraries in this study had Jurkat cell RNA spiked in. The sequenced sample was naive CD8+ T cells from blood, with Jurkat cell RNA spiked in. The subset here: FACS-sorted CD8+CD4-CCR7+CD45RA+ naive T cells.

The CDR3 reads CASSYFRGTYNEQFF. The DNA for the CDR3 is TGTGCCAGCAGCTACTTTAGGGGCACCTACAATGAGCAGTTCTTC. The chain has TRBV7-9 and TRBJ2-1; tentatively, D is TRBD1 (5 bases). CDR1 is SEHNR and CDR2 is FQNEAQ in the germline V gene (reference sequence). This CDR3 spans 15 amino acids. V shed 4 bases and J shed 2 bases, with 12 bases lying between them.